This T cell receptor (beta chain) was sequenced during a study of T cell responses to AZD1222 COVID-19 vaccine. Study-wide context: Second-dose recipients at about 4 or about 12 weeks were treated as one pooled group.

V lost 4 bases and J lost 3; bases outside the gene matches: 1. The CDR3 contains 13 residues. CDR1 and CDR2 from the germline V gene are SGHTA and FQGTGA. Study results and caveats: Across spike, vaccine-associated CD4 TCRs were found, dominant at 160-218 and 743-854. The study reported that nearly half of spike-specific TCRs target unmutated variant regions.

On this clone itself: Antigen: not known. Other nucleotide sequences in the sample specify the same CDR3.

Sequencing was performed with immunoSEQ multiplex PCR; in TCRdb, only in-frame clones are kept and a portion is missing. The sample has roughly 100,000 clones, 75% to 90% seen once. The chain uses TRBV7-3 and TRBJ1-1, with 8 bases lining up with TRBD1. The receptor was isolated from an adult in good health. The source material was peripheral blood, sampled on day 0 of AZD1222 vaccination. The CDR3 sequence: CASSSDRDTEAFF. For the CDR3, the DNA is TGTGCCAGCAGCTCGGACAGGGACACTGAAGCTTTCTTT.